Below, one T cell receptor beta chain is given with its context. Its antigen target is currently unknown. The data derive from a study of monozygotic twins with inflammatory bowel disease (dated by TCRdb to between 2017 and 2020). Turning to the overall study: The full study comprised some 30 monozygotic twin pairs: nine German pairs (four IBD-concordant, five IBD-discordant) and 19 IBD-discordant Danish pairs. Each individual had, on average, about 151 000 unique TCRalpha sequences and 181 000 unique TCRbeta sequences available for analysis. Disease-associated traits were sought mainly through comparisons between IBD patients and their genetically identical healthy co-twins within discordant pairs. Study-wide conclusions, independent of this receptor: Repertoire similarity did not differ between concordant and discordant twins, possibly due to limited statistical power. The analysis was unable to tell different T cell subtypes apart. Because patients received different immunosuppressive treatments, the repertoires may have picked up extra background noise and variability between individuals. A decrease in TCRbeta repertoire diversity, as measured by inverse Simpson index, was observed in IBD patients compared with their healthy co-twins. The results gave no support for a single strong signal or clonotype linked to IBD. Compared with healthy twins, IBD patients had fewer clonotypes in common with other individuals, a difference most pronounced in patients showing signs of disease activity.

From each donor, an approximately 2.4 ml peripheral blood sample was collected into PAXgene tubes and kept at -80 degrees C. Without T cell sorting, total RNA was isolated from whole blood using the PAXgene blood miRNA kit on an automated QIAcube. Peripheral blood from monozygotic twin pairs, either concordant or discordant for inflammatory bowel disease, underwent deep TCRalpha and TCRbeta repertoire profiling that used unique molecular barcoding. Smoking habits were recorded for all twin pairs, with individuals classified as current, former or never smokers. Preparation of the library involved 5' RACE. The input for every TCR library was roughly 3,200 ng of total RNA. For each sample, cDNA synthesis with SMARTScribe reverse transcriptase was split into eight separate reactions. During cDNA synthesis, template switching introduced unique molecular identifiers that contained a 6-nucleotide sample barcode. TCRalpha and TCRbeta cDNA was amplified in two nested PCRs of about 17 and 10 cycles, and bead purification was carried out after each PCR. Before amplification, the cDNA was treated with uracil DNA-glycosylase and purified using the QIAquick PCR purification kit. The second PCR added Illumina TruSeq-compatible adapters along with sample-specific barcodes. TapeStation and Qubit were used to check library quality and concentration, and around 4.5 ng of each library went into the pool. Sequencing of pooled libraries was carried out on an Illumina HiSeq2500 single-index Rapid Run using 2 x 100 bp reads and custom sequencing primers. As for how the authors treated the data: PCR and sequencing errors were corrected by UMI-based consensus assembly using MiGEC version 1.2.6. V(D)J alignment, clonotype assembly and CDR3 extraction were performed with MiXCR version 2.1.1. To normalise gene usage, clonotype sharing and MAIT/NKT TCR abundance, the analysis used the top 1000, 10 000 and 20 000 clonotypes per sample. After downsampling to 27 000 UMIs, diversity was calculated as the inverse Simpson index using the vegan R package. Paired Mann-Whitney U tests on discordant twin pairs were used, with Benjamini-Hochberg multiple-testing correction. TCRdb reprocessed the public reads and reports one entry per CDR3 protein sequence, without DNA. TCRdb, not the authors, supplied the V and J calls. The sample table gives 110,000 to 150,000 distinct CDR3 sequences. Clones ranked in the top ten supply around 1.3% of the sample.

The CDR1 and CDR2 encoded by the germline V gene are MDHEN and SYDVKM. Spanning cysteine to phenylalanine, the CDR3 consists of 16 amino acids. No DNA sequence is on record. The V and J genes are TRBV28 and TRBJ2-3; TCRdb selects TRBD2, and the lack of DNA leaves this call unchecked. The receptor was derived from a human donor with ulcerative colitis or Crohn's disease, or a healthy co-twin of an affected twin (not recorded which). Sequencing input: blood. The CDR3 reads as follows: CASSLLAGGDTDTQYF.